This passage covers 4 T cell receptor beta chains from one sample sequenced in a study of blood T cell repertoires in COVID-19 (TCRdb year 2020). The library was produced with the immunoSEQ multiplex PCR assay. TCRdb retrieved this table from immuneACCESS and kept in-frame rearrangements only. Not all clones are present; in checked studies, unresolved V genes account for under half, and no reason is known for the remainder. This sample comprises 650,000 to 800,000 clones, 80% to 90% of them detected only once. The ten largest make up roughly 0.26% of the sample. The specimen sequenced was peripheral blood. The receptors were gathered from a young woman with acute or convalescent COVID-19.

The chain recombines TRBV29-1 with TRBJ2-5; D might be TRBD1 (6 bases). The V end was cut by 7 bases, the J end by 5 bases, with 17 bases between. The CDR3 sequence is 13 residues long. Germline V gives CDR1 SQVTM, CDR2 ANQGSEA. CDR3 sequence: CSGHRVSGETQYF. CDR3 DNA sequence: TGCAGCGGCCACAGGGTGTCAGGGGAGACCCAGTACTTC.

The rearrangement uses TRBV14 and TRBJ2-1; the match to TRBD1 covers 8 bases. Germline V gene sequence: CDR1 SGHDN, CDR2 FVKESK. The CDR3 runs 18 residues. Trimming at V came to 0 bases and at J to 3 bases, leaving 10 bases not matched to a gene. CDR3 loop: CASSQEHRTGKYYNEQFF. The CDR3 coding sequence is TGTGCCAGCAGCCAAGAACACAGGACAGGGAAATACTACAATGAGCAGTTCTTC.

J is TRBJ2-1 and V is TRBV7-9, with 10 bases that match TRBD2. The CDR3 covers 17 residues. J lost 9 bases, V lost 0 bases, and 11 bases had no gene match. CDR1 and CDR2 from the germline V gene are SEHNR and FQNEAQ (reference sequence). The CDR3 sequence: CASSLAWSLAGDLEQFF. CDR3 in DNA: TGTGCCAGCAGCTTAGCTTGGTCGCTAGCGGGGGACCTTGAGCAGTTCTTC.

The chain links TRBV7-2 to TRBJ1-4; D is unresolved. The CDR3 has 16 amino acids. V shed 5 bases and J shed 0 bases, with 13 bases lying between them. Germline values: CDR1 SGHTA, CDR2 FQGNSA. The CDR3 nucleotides read TGTGCCAGCAGCACGGTCCCACCGGCAACTAATGAAAAACTGTTTTTT. This gives the protein CASSTVPPATNEKLFF.